The clone carrying this T cell receptor beta chain was counted a few times. The data derive from a study of cytotoxic CD8 clonotypes in ibrutinib-treated CLL. The assay was immunoSEQ multiplex PCR, and TCRdb's table has in-frame clones only and misses some. This sample has approximately 60,000 clones, with approximately 50% found just once. The germline gives CDR1 SGHRS, CDR2 YFSETQ. Deletions cut 0 bases from V and 5 bases from J, with 12 bases between. This CDR3 is built from 14 residues. The rearrangement uses TRBV5-1 and TRBJ2-7, with D uncertain. The source is a human donor with chronic lymphocytic leukemia. The sequencing here drew on PBMCs, taken at disease progression, from a patient treated with ibrutinib. CDR3 amino acids: CASSLELGINEQYF. CDR3 bases: TGCGCCAGCAGCTTGGAGCTAGGGATAAACGAGCAGTACTTC.